The 10 T cell receptor beta chains presented below share a single source sample, sequenced in a study of shared clonotypes between healthy human individuals. The data were produced by immunoSEQ multiplex PCR, yet TCRdb's version contains in-frame clones alone and is incomplete. This repertoire shows more than 1,200,000 clones, around 98.5% found once; its top ten account for roughly 0.35%. The specimen was naive CD4+ T cells sorted from blood. Subset here: CD45RA+ positively selected. These TCRs come from a man aged 25-45 years in good health.

The chain has TRBV29-1 and TRBJ2-1; 7 nucleotides agree with TRBD2. Germline V CDR1 and CDR2: SQVTM, ANQGSEA. The CDR3 has 13 residues. V gave up 7 bases and J gave up 1 base; unmatched junction bases: 4. CDR3 region: CSGREGSYNEQFF. Written as DNA, the CDR3 is TGCAGCGGTAGGGAGGGGTCCTACAATGAGCAGTTCTTC.

Written as DNA, the CDR3 is TGTGCCAGCAGCTTGACCCAGGGGCTCGAGCAGTACTTC. Its protein product is CASSLTQGLEQYF. V is TRBV5-5 and J is TRBJ2-7, with D possibly being TRBD1 (6 bases). The CDR3 has 13 residues. The germline V gene has CDR1 SGHKS and CDR2 YYEKEE (reference sequence). V was pared by 1 base and J by 6 bases, with 11 bases between.

The rearrangement uses TRBV25-1 and TRBJ2-3; TRBD2 is a possible D gene (5 bases). Trimming pared 7 bases from V and 6 bases from J, leaving 17 bases between. Germline V gene sequence: CDR1 MGHDK, CDR2 SYGVNS. The CDR3 loop spans 14 amino acids. The CDR3 reads CASTEVSASDTQYF. For the CDR3, the DNA is TGTGCCAGCACGGAGGTATCGGCTTCGGATACGCAGTATTTT.

The chain uses TRBV6-5 and TRBJ2-3; 7 bases are shared with TRBD1. V gave up 10 bases and J gave up 0 bases; unmatched junction bases: 7. There are 14 residues in the CDR3. CDR1 and CDR2 from the germline V gene are MNHEY and SVGAGI. The CDR3 sequence: CATGQTASTDTQYF. In DNA, the CDR3 is TGTGCCACGGGACAGACTGCTAGCACAGATACGCAGTATTTT.

The V call is TRBV29-1, the J call TRBJ1-3, with unresolved D. The V gene lost 4 bases and the J gene lost 1 base, with 8 bases spanning the gap. The CDR3 is 13 residues long. In germline, CDR1 is SQVTM, CDR2 ANQGSEA. CDR3 sequence (DNA): TGCAGCGTTGGTTCGGATTCTGGAAACACCATATATTTT. Residues: CSVGSDSGNTIYF.

A remark on this clone: The same CDR3 can be traced to other DNA sequences in this sample. The V gene is TRBV15, the J gene TRBJ2-7, with D tentatively TRBD1 (6 bases). This CDR3 is built from 15 residues. Deletions cut 0 bases from V and 3 bases from J, with 12 bases between. Germline lookup yields CDR1 LNHNV and CDR2 YYDKDF (reference sequence). As DNA, the CDR3 is TGTGCCACCAGCAGAGATTTAGGCAGGGGCTACGAGCAGTACTTC. The encoded protein is CATSRDLGRGYEQYF. The full variable domain, rest sourced from reference TRBV15 and TRBJ2-7, is DAMVIQNPRYQVTQFGKPVTLSCSQTLNHNVMYWYQQKSSQAPKLLFHYYDKDFNNEADTPDNFQSRRPNTSFCFLDIRSPGLGDTAMYLCATSRDLGRGYEQYFGPGTRLTVT.

This clone appeared a single time. V is TRBV6-5 and J is TRBJ2-7, with D perhaps matching TRBD1 or TRBD2 (5 bases each). The CDR3 loop spans 15 amino acids. The germline gives CDR1 MNHEY, CDR2 SVGAGI. V was shortened by 0 bases and J by 3 bases, with 12 bases between the two germline ends. The DNA for the CDR3 is TGTGCCAGCAGTTACTCCGGGGCAGCTCACTACGAGCAGTACTTC. Amino acid sequence: CASSYSGAAHYEQYF.

The V call is TRBV5-1, the J call TRBJ2-7; D perhaps matches TRBD1 (6 bases). Germline-derived CDR1 and CDR2 are SGHRS and YFSETQ. The germline V and J ends were trimmed by 0 bases and 0 bases, with 16 bases remaining between them. The CDR3 covers 17 residues. CDR3 DNA sequence: TGCGCCAGCAGCTTGGACGGGTCGGGACACTTCTCCTACGAGCAGTACTTC. This encodes CASSLDGSGHFSYEQYF.

The chain recombines TRBV11-2 with TRBJ2-1, with TRBD2 identical over 15 bases. With V trimmed by 4 bases and J by 0 bases, 7 bases remained unmatched. There are 19 residues in the CDR3. Germline V gives CDR1 SGHAT, CDR2 FQNNGV. CDR3 protein: CASSSVRGLAGGSYNEQFF. The CDR3 bases are TGTGCCAGCAGCTCAGTAAGGGGACTAGCGGGAGGCTCCTACAATGAGCAGTTCTTC.

The V and J genes are TRBV28 and TRBJ1-1, with no clear D. The germline V and J ends were trimmed by 5 bases and 1 base, with 14 bases remaining between them. Germline-derived CDR1 and CDR2 are MDHEN and SYDVKM. The CDR3 runs 15 residues. The CDR3 sequence is CASSTYGIENTEAFF. The DNA for the CDR3 is TGTGCCAGCAGTACGTACGGAATCGAGAACACTGAAGCTTTCTTT.